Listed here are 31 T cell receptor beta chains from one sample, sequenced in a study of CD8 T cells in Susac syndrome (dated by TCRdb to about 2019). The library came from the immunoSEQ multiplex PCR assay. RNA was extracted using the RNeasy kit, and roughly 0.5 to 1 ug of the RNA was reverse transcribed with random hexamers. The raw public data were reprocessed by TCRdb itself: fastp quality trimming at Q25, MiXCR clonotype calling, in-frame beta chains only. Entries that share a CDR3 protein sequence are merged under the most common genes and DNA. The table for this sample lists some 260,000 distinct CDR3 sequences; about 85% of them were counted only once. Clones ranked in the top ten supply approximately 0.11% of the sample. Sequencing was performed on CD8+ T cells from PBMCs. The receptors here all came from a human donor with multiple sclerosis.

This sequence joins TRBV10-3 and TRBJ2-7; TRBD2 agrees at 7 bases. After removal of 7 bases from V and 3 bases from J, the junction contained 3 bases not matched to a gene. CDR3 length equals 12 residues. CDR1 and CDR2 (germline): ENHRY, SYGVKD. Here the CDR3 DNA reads TGTGCCATCATTGGGGAGGGCTACGAGCAGTACTTC. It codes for CAIIGEGYEQYF.

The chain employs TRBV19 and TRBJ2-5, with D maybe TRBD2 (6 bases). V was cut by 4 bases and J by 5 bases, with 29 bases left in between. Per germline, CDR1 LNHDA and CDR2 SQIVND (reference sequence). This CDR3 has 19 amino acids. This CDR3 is CASSSRRIRAAGFLETQYF. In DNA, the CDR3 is TGTGCCAGTAGTAGCAGACGTATTCGGGCGGCGGGGTTCTTGGAGACCCAGTACTTC.

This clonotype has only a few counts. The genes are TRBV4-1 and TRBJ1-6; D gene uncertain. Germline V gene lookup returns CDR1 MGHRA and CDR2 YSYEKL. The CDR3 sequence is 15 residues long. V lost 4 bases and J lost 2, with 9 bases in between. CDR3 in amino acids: CASSPDGAYNSPLHF. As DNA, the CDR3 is TGCGCCAGCAGCCCCGACGGGGCCTATAATTCACCCCTCCACTTT.

In DNA, the CDR3 is TGTGCCAGCAGCCCAGTAGCGGGACTTTCCTACAATGAGCAGTTCTTC. It codes for CASSPVAGLSYNEQFF. V is TRBV7-3 and J is TRBJ2-1; 8 bases are a match to TRBD2. V shed 5 bases and J 1 base; nucleotides not matched to a gene: 7. CDR3 length equals 16 residues. Germline V gene sequence: CDR1 SGHTA, CDR2 FQGTGA.

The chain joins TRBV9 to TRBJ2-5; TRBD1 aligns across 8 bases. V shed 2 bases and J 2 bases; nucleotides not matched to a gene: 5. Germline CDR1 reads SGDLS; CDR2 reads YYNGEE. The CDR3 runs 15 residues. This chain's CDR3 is CASSVRQGPQETQYF. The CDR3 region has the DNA TGTGCCAGCAGCGTTCGACAGGGGCCTCAAGAGACCCAGTACTTC. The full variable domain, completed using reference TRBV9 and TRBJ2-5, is DSGVTQTPKHLITATGQRVTLRCSPRSGDLSVYWYQQSLDQGLQFLIQYYNGEERAKGNILERFSAQQFPDLHSELNLSSLELGDSALYFCASSVRQGPQETQYFGPGTRLLVL.

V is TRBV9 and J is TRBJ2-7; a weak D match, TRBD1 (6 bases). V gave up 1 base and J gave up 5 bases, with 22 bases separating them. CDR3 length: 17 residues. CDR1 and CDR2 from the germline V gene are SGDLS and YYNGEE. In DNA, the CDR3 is TGTGCCAGCAGCGTACCCCCGGTAAGGGGACATCTTAACGAGCAGTACTTC. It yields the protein CASSVPPVRGHLNEQYF.

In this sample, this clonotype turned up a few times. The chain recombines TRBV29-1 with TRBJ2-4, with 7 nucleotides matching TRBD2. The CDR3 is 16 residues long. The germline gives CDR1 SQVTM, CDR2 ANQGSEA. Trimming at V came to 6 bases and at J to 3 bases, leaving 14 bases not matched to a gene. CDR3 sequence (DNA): TGCAGCGTAAAACGGGCTTCCCGGGGGGTCAAAAACATTCAGTACTTC. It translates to CSVKRASRGVKNIQYF.

The CDR3 nucleotides read TGTGCCAGCAGTTCCGGCTCAGGAAATACTGAAGCTTTCTTT. Its protein product is CASSSGSGNTEAFF. J is TRBJ1-1 and V is TRBV27; D is unresolved. CDR1 and CDR2 from the germline V gene are MNHEY and SMNVEV (reference sequence). The CDR3 extends over 14 amino acids. V was trimmed by 4 bases and J by 5 bases, leaving 14 bases between them.

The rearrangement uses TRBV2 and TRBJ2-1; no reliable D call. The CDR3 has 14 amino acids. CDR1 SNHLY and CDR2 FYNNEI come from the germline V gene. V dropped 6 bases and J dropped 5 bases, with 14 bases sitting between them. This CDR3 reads CASSQALVNNEQFF. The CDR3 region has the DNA TGTGCCAGCAGCCAAGCCTTGGTAAACAATGAGCAGTTCTTC.

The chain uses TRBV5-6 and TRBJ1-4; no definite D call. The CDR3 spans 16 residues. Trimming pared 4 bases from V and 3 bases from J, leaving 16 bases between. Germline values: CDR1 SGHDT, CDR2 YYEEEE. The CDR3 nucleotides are TGTGCCAGCAGCGTGCTAATGGAGGTCGCTAATGAAAAACTGTTTTTT. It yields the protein CASSVLMEVANEKLFF. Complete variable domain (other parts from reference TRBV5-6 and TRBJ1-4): DAGVTQSPTHLIKTRGQQVTLRCSPKSGHDTVSWYQQALGQGPQFIFQYYEEEERQRGNFPDRFSGHQFPNYSSELNVNALLLGDSALYLCASSVLMEVANEKLFFGSGTQLSVL.

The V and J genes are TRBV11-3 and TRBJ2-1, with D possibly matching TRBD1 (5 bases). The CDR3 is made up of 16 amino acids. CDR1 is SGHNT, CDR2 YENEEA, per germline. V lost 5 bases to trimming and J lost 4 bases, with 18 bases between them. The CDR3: CASSPRKGREYNEQFF. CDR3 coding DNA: TGTGCCAGCAGCCCAAGAAAGGGCAGGGAATACAATGAGCAGTTCTTC. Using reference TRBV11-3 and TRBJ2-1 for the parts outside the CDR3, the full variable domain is EAGVVQSPRYKIIEKKQPVAFWCNPISGHNTLYWYLQNLGQGPELLIRYENEEAVDDSQLPKDRFSAERLKGVDSTLKIQPAELGDSAVYLCASSPRKGREYNEQFFGPGTRLTVL.

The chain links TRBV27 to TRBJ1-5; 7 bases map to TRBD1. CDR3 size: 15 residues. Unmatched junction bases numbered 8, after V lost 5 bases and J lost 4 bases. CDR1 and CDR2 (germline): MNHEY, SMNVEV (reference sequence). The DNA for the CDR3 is TGTGCCAGCAGTCCAATCCCCAGGGGGAATCAGCCCCAGCATTTT. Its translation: CASSPIPRGNQPQHF.

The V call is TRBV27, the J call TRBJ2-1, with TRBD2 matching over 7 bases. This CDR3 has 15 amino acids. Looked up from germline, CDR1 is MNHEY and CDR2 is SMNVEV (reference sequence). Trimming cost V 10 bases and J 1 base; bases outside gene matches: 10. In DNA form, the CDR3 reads TGTGCCACCAAGGCAGCGGGACGGTCCTACAATGAGCAGTTCTTC. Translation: CATKAAGRSYNEQFF.

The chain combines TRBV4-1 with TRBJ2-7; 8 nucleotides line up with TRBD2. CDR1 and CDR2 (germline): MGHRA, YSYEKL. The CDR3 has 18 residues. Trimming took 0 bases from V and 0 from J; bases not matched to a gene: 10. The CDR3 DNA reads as TGCGCCAGCAGCCAAGAGGAGAGCGGGAGTCTTCACTCCTACGAGCAGTACTTC. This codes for CASSQEESGSLHSYEQYF.

The CDR3 loop is CASSEGFGAFF. In nucleotides, the CDR3 is TGTGCCAGCTCCGAGGGTTTTGGGGCTTTCTTT. This chain uses TRBV7-9 with TRBJ1-1; D call uncertain. The CDR3 sequence is 11 residues long. The V and J ends lost 8 bases and 11 bases respectively, with 15 bases between them. CDR1 is SEHNR, CDR2 FQNEAQ, per germline (reference sequence).

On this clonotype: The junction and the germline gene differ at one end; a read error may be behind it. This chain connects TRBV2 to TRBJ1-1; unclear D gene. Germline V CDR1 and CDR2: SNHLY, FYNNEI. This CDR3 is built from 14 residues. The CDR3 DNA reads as TGTGCCAGCAGCGAAGAGGGTGTGGGCACTGAAGCTTTCTTT. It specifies CASSEEGVGTEAFF.

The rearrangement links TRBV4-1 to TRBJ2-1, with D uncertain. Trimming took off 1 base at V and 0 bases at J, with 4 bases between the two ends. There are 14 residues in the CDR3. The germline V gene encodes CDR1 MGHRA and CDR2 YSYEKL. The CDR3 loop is CASSQGPSYNEQFF. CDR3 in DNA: TGCGCCAGCAGCCAAGGACCCTCCTACAATGAGCAGTTCTTC.

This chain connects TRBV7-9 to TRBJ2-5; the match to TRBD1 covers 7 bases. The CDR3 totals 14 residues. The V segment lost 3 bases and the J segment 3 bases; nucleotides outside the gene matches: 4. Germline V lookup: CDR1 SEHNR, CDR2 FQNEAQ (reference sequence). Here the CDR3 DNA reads TGTGCCAGCAGCTTGACAGGGCGGGAAGAGACCCAGTACTTC. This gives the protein CASSLTGREETQYF.

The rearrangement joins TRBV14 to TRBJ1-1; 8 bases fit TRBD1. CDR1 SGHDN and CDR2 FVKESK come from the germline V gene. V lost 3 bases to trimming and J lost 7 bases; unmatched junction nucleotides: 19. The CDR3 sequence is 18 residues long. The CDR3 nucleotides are TGTGCCAGCAGCCAGGGACTACTGTTCTCGGACAGGGTTCTTGAAGCTTTCTTT. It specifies CASSQGLLFSDRVLEAFF.

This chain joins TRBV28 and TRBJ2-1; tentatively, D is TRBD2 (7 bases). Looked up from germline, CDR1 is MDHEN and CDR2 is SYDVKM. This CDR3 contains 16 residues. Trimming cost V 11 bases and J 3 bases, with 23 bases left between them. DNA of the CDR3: TGTGCCTCTAGGGGGGGCGGGTGGTTTAACTACAATGAGCAGTTCTTC. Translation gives CASRGGGWFNYNEQFF.

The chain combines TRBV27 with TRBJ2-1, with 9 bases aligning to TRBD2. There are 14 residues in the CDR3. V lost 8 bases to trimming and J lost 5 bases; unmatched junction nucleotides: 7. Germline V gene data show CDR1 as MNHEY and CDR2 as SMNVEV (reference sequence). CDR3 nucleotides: TGTGCCAGCGCCGAGCGGGAGGACGACAATGAGCAGTTCTTC. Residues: CASAEREDDNEQFF.

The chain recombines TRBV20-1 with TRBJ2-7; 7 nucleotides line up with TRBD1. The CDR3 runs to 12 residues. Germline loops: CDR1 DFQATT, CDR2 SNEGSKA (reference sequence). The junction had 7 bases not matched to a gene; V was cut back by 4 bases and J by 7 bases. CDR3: CSATGTDEEQYF. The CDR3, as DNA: TGCAGTGCTACCGGGACAGATGAGGAGCAGTACTTC.

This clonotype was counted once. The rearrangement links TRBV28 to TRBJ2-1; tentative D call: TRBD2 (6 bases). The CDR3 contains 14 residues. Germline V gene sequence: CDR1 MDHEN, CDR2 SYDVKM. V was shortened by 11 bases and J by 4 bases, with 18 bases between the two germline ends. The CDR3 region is CAGGPGDGYNEQFF. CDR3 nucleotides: TGTGCCGGCGGTCCGGGAGATGGGTACAATGAGCAGTTCTTC.

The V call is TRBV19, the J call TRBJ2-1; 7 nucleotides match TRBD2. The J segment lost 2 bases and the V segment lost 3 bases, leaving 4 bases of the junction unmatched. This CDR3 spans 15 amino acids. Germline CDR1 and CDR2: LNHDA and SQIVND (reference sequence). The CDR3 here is CASSMVLAAYNEQFF. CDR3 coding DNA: TGTGCCAGTAGTATGGTCCTAGCGGCCTACAATGAGCAGTTCTTC.

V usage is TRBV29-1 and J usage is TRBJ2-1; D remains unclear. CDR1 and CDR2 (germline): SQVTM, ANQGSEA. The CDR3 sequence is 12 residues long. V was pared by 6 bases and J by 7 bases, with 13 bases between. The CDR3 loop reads CSVATHRNEQFF. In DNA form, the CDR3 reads TGCAGCGTCGCGACCCACCGGAATGAGCAGTTCTTC.

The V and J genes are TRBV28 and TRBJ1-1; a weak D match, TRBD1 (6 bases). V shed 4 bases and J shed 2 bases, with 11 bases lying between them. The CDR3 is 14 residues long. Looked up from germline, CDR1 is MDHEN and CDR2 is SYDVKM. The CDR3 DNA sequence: TGTGCCAGCAGTTCGTGGACAGAAAACACTGAAGCTTTCTTT. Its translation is CASSSWTENTEAFF.

The CDR3 nucleotides are TGCGCCAGCAGCCTACCGACTAGCGGGAGTTACGAGCAGTACTTC. Amino acids: CASSLPTSGSYEQYF. The chain joins TRBV4-1 to TRBJ2-7; 12 bases are shared with TRBD2. Germline V gene data show CDR1 as MGHRA and CDR2 as YSYEKL. V shed 4 bases and J 4 bases; nucleotides not matched to a gene: 5. This CDR3 has 15 amino acids.

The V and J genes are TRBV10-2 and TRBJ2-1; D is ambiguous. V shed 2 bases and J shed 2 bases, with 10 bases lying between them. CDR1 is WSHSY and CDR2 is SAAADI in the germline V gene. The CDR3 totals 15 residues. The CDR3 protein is CASSEPLDAYNEQFF. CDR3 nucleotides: TGCGCCAGCAGTGAGCCCCTAGACGCCTACAATGAGCAGTTCTTC.

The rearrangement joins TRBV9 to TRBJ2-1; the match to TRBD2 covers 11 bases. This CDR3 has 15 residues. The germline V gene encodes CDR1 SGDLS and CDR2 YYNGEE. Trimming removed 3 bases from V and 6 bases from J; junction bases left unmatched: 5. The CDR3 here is CASSATSGRFNEQFF. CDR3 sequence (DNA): TGTGCCAGCAGCGCCACTAGCGGGAGATTCAATGAGCAGTTCTTC.

The CDR3 DNA sequence: TGTGCCAGCAGCGTCGGAAGGGGGCGCGAGCAGTACTTC. It codes for CASSVGRGREQYF. This sequence joins TRBV11-2 and TRBJ2-7, with 7 nucleotides matching TRBD1. V lost 5 bases, J lost 6 bases, and 7 bases stayed unmatched. The CDR3 length is 13 residues. Germline lookup yields CDR1 SGHAT and CDR2 FQNNGV.

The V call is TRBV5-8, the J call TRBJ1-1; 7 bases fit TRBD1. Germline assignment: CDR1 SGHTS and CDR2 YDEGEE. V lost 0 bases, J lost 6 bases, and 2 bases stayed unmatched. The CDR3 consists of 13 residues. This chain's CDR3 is CASSLVTGAEAFF. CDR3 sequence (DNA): TGTGCCAGCAGCTTGGTAACAGGGGCTGAAGCTTTCTTT.